These T cell receptor beta chains were read from a single sample in a study of T cell responses to AZD1222 COVID-19 vaccine. Using immunoSEQ multiplex PCR, the repertoire was profiled, and TCRdb retains in-frame clones only, with some absent. This table holds around 99,000 clones, approximately 90% found once. The specimen comprised peripheral blood, sampled on day 0 of AZD1222 vaccination. The receptor set was obtained from an adult in good health. The conserved cysteine and the conserved F or W are not part of the CDR3 here. A D gene is named only where the DNA matches it firmly.

CDR3 protein	J gene	V gene	D gene
ASSEGALQETQY	TRBJ2-5	TRBV2	.
SVGTGQETQY	TRBJ2-5	TRBV29-1	TRBD1
ASSALAGSHTDTQY	TRBJ2-3	TRBV19	TRBD2
ASSYEGQVGYGYT	TRBJ1-2	TRBV5-8	.
ASSAASGSFETQY	TRBJ2-5	TRBV2	TRBD2
ASSEARYTQY	TRBJ2-3	TRBV2	.
ASSPSRGSPDTQY	TRBJ2-3	TRBV7-3	.
ATYVGLAGGSTDTQY	TRBJ2-3	TRBV10-3	TRBD2
ASSPDRGGRNEQF	TRBJ2-1	TRBV7-2	TRBD1
ATSDAGGRETQY	TRBJ2-5	TRBV24-1	TRBD2
ASSQDSTNYGYT	TRBJ1-2	TRBV5-1	.
ASSRGIEETQY	TRBJ2-5	TRBV5-6	.
ASSNKRDTEAF	TRBJ1-1	TRBV5-1	.
ASIGQIYGYT	TRBJ1-2	TRBV2	.
ASSQTRDNEQF	TRBJ2-1	TRBV18	.
ASSFRGDQPQH	TRBJ1-5	TRBV6-5	TRBD1
ATSRDRSGGRADTQY	TRBJ2-3	TRBV15	.
ASSYGTGSWEKLF	TRBJ1-4	TRBV6-5	TRBD1
ASSSSTGTGH	TRBJ1-5	TRBV6-2/TRBV6-3	TRBD1
ASSFRDRSDEQY	TRBJ2-7	TRBV5-4	TRBD1
ASRAGTGGLNSPLH	TRBJ1-6	TRBV7-8	TRBD1
ASSLAGQVSGNTIY	TRBJ1-3	TRBV5-1	.
ASRVGGGENYEQY	TRBJ2-7	TRBV6-5	TRBD2
ASTRSPGTDYGYT	TRBJ1-2	TRBV2	.
ASSEFITNEKLF	TRBJ1-4	TRBV6-1	.
ATSGRQGAYEQY	TRBJ2-7	TRBV15	TRBD1
ASSFANFYEQF	TRBJ2-1	TRBV13	.
ASSQYRGSQKETQY	TRBJ2-5	TRBV4-1	TRBD1
ASTFPKSEAF	TRBJ1-1	TRBV14	.
ASSTGTGEKLF	TRBJ1-4	TRBV7-9	TRBD1
ASSPTNYGYT	TRBJ1-2	TRBV6-5	.
AISESSIANYGYT	TRBJ1-2	TRBV10-3	.
ARSSRLSSNEKLF	TRBJ1-4	TRBV5-3	.
ASSHGKGGRETQY	TRBJ2-5	TRBV7-9	TRBD1
ASSEWGNTIY	TRBJ1-3	TRBV6-1	.
ASSQDVGVNYGYT	TRBJ1-2	TRBV3-1/TRBV3-2	.
ATSDFSPSGISETQY	TRBJ2-5	TRBV24-1	TRBD2
SVELTGTGVLAEAF	TRBJ1-1	TRBV29-1	TRBD1
ASSLITATGELF	TRBJ2-2	TRBV7-9	.
ASSYQIDGPYGYT	TRBJ1-2	TRBV6-5	.
ASSPQVGTGVAEQY	TRBJ2-7	TRBV7-2	TRBD1
ASSQVPRAPGYT	TRBJ1-2	TRBV3-1/TRBV3-2	.
ASSRDRTAEKLF	TRBJ1-4	TRBV4-1	.
ASSPPQGIGETQY	TRBJ2-5	TRBV28	TRBD1
ASKEGWTGELF	TRBJ2-2	TRBV5-1	.
AWGTANYGYT	TRBJ1-2	TRBV30	TRBD1
ASSPPTAEEAF	TRBJ1-1	TRBV18	.
ASTEGTSGETQY	TRBJ2-5	TRBV2	TRBD2
ASKRGEKLF	TRBJ1-4	TRBV6-5	.
ASSMIERSEQY	TRBJ2-7	TRBV19	.
SVEGRQSYEQY	TRBJ2-7	TRBV29-1	.
ASSIVTGGGTGELF	TRBJ2-2	TRBV19	TRBD2
ASSQAFPTSFQETQY	TRBJ2-5	TRBV14	.
ASSPETSGFSNEQY	TRBJ2-7	TRBV9	TRBD2
ASSFRDRDVQPQH	TRBJ1-5	TRBV28	TRBD1
ASSGGGTPEAF	TRBJ1-1	TRBV4-1	.
SVISGSVYNEQF	TRBJ2-1	TRBV29-1	TRBD2